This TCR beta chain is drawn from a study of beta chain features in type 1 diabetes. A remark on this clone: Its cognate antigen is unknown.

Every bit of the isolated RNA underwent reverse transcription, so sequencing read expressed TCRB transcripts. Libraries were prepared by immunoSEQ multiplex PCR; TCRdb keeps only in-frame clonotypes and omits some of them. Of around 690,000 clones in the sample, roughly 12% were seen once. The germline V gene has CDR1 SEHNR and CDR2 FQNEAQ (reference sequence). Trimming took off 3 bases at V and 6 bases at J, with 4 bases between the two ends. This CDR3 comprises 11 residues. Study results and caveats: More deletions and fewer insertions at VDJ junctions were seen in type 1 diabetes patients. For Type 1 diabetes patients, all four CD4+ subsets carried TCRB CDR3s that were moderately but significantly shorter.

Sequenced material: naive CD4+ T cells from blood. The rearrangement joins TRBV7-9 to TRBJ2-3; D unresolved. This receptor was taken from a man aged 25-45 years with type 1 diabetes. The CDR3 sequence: CASSLMDTQYF. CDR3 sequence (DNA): TGTGCCAGCAGCTTGATGGATACGCAGTATTTT.